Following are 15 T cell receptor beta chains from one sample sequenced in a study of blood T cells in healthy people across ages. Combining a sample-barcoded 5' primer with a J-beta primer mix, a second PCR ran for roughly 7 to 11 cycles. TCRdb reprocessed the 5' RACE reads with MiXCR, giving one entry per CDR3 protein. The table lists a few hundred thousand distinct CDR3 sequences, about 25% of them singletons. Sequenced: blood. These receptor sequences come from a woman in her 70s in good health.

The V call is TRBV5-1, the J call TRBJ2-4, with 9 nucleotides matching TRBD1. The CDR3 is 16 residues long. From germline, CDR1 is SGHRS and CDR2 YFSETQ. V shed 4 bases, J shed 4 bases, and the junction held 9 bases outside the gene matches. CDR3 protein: CASSGGTGRAKNIQYF. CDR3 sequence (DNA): TGCGCCAGCAGCGGAGGGACAGGGAGGGCTAAAAACATTCAGTACTTC.

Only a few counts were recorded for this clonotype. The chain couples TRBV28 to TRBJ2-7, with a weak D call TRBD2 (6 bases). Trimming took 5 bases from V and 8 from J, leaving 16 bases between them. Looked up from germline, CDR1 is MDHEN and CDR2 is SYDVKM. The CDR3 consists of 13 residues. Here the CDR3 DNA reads TGTGCCAGCAGTGCCACGGAGGGATCCAAGCAGTACTTC. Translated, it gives CASSATEGSKQYF.

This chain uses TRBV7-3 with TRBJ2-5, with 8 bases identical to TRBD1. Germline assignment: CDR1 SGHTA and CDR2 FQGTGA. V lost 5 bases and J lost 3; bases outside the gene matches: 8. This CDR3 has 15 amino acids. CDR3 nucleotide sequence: TGTGCCAGCAGCCCCGGGGCAGGGGGCGAAGAGACCCAGTACTTC. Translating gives CASSPGAGGEETQYF.

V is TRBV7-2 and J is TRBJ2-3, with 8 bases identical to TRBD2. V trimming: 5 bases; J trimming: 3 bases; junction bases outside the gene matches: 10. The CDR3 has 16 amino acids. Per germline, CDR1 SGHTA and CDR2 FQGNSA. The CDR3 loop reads CASSAWGTRNTDTQYF. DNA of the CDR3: TGTGCCAGCAGCGCTTGGGGGACTAGGAATACAGATACGCAGTATTTT.

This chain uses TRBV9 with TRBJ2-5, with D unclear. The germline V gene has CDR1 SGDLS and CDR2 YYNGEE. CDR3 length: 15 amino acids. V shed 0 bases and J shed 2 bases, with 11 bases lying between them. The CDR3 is CASSVGAAIQETQYF. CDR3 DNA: TGTGCCAGCAGCGTAGGGGCAGCTATACAAGAGACCCAGTACTTC.

CDR3 sequence: CASSSRQLLQGYGYTF. The CDR3 nucleotides read TGTGCCAGCAGCTCCCGACAACTTCTGCAGGGCTATGGCTACACCTTC. The chain couples TRBV7-9 to TRBJ1-2; tentative D call: TRBD1 (5 bases). Germline lookup yields CDR1 SEHNR and CDR2 FQNEAQ (reference sequence). The CDR3 totals 16 residues. V lost 4 bases to trimming and J lost 4 bases, with 19 bases between them.

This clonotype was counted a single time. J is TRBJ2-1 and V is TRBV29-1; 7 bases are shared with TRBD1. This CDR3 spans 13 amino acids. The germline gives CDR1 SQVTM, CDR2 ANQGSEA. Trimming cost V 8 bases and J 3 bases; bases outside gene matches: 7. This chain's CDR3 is CSIRQGNYNEQFF. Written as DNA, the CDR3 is TGCAGCATCAGACAGGGAAACTACAATGAGCAGTTCTTC.

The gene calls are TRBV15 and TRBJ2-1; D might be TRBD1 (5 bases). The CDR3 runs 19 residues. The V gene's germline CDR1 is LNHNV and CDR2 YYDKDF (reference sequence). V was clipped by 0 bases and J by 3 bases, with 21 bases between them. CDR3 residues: CATSRDGGRGQSRYNEQFF. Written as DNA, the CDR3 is TGTGCCACCAGCAGAGATGGTGGAAGGGGCCAAAGTCGCTACAATGAGCAGTTCTTC.

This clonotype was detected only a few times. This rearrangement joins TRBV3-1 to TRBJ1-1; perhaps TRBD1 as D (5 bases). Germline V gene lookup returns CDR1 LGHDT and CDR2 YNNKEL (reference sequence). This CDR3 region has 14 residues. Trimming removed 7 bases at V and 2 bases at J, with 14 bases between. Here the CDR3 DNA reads TGTGCCAGCAAACCCGAGGGGACTAACACTGAAGCTTTCTTT. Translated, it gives CASKPEGTNTEAFF. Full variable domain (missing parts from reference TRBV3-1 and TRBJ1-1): DTAVSQTPKYLVTQMGNDKSIKCEQNLGHDTMYWYKQDSKKFLKIMFSYNNKELIINETVPNRFSPKSPDKAHLNLHINSLELGDSAVYFCASKPEGTNTEAFFGQGTRLTVV.

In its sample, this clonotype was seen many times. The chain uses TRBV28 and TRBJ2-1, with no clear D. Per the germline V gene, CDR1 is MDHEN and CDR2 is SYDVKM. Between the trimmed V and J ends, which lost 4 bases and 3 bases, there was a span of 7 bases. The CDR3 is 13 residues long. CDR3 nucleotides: TGTGCCAGCAGTTCCCCGCTCTACAATGAGCAGTTCTTC. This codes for CASSSPLYNEQFF.

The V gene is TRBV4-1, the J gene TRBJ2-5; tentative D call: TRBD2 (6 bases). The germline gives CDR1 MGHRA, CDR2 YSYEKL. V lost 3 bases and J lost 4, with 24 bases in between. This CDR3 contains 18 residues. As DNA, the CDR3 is TGCGCCAGCAGCCAGGGCTTGAGAGTAGCGGATGGGCGAGAGACCCAGTACTTC. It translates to CASSQGLRVADGRETQYF.

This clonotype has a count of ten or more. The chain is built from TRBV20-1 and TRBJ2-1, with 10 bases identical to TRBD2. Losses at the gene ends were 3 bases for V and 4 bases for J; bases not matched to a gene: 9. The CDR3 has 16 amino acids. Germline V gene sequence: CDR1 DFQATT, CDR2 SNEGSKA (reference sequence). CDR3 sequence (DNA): TGCAGTGCTAGGCTAGCGGGAGCTAAGGTATACAATGAGCAGTTCTTC. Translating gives CSARLAGAKVYNEQFF.

The CDR3 region has the DNA TGCAGTGCTAGAGTACCGGGACAGATCTATGGCTACACCTTC. Residues: CSARVPGQIYGYTF. The chain links TRBV20-1 to TRBJ1-2, with 7 bases that match TRBD1. The CDR3 spans 14 residues. Germline-derived CDR1 and CDR2 are DFQATT and SNEGSKA (reference sequence). V lost 1 base to trimming and J lost 4 bases; unmatched junction nucleotides: 6.

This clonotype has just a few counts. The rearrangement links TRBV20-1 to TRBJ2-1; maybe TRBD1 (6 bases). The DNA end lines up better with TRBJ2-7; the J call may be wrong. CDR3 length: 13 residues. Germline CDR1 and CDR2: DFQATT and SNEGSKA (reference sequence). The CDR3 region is CSARAVQGYEQYF. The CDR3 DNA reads TGCAGTGCTAGAGCGGTCCAGGGGTACGAGCAGTACTTC.

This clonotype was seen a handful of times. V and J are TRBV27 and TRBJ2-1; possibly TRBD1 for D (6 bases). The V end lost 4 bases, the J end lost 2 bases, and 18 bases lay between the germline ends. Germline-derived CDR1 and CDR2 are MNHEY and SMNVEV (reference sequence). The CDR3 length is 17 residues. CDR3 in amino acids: CASSSRPWTETYNEQFF. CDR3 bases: TGTGCCAGCAGTTCCCGCCCGTGGACAGAAACCTACAATGAGCAGTTCTTC.